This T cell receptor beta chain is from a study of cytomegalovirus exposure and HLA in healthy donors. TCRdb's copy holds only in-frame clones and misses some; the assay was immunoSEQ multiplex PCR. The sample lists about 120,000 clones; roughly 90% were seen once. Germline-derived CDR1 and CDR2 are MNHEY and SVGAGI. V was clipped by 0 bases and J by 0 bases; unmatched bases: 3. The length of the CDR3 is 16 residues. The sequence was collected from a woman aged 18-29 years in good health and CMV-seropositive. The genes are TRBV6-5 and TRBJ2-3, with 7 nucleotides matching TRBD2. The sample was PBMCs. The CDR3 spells CASSYSVGGSTDTQYF. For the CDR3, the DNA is TGTGCCAGCAGTTACTCCGTGGGGGGGAGCACAGATACGCAGTATTTT.